A single sample is the source of the 11 T cell receptor beta chains below, sequenced in a study of blood T cells in healthy people across ages. A second roughly 7 to 11 cycle PCR used barcoded and J-beta primers. One entry per CDR3 protein, called by TCRdb with MiXCR from the 5' RACE reads. The top ten hold 6.5% to 10% of the sample, which has more than 1,400,000 distinct CDR3 sequences, approximately 42% seen once. Sequencing was carried out using blood. Source of these receptors: a young woman in good health.

The genes are TRBV20-1 and TRBJ2-7; TRBD1 matches 8 bases. From germline, CDR1 is DFQATT and CDR2 SNEGSKA (reference sequence). This CDR3 spans 14 amino acids. V lost 5 bases and J lost 2; bases outside the gene matches: 8. DNA of the CDR3: TGCAGTGCTCCCGGACAGGGTAAAACCTACGAGCAGTACTTC. This translates into CSAPGQGKTYEQYF.

The gene calls are TRBV6-1 and TRBJ2-3; D unclear. V dropped 0 bases and J dropped 6 bases, with 13 bases sitting between them. Germline V gives CDR1 MNHNS, CDR2 SASEGT. This CDR3 spans 15 amino acids. The CDR3: CASSEALDPSDTQYF. The CDR3 DNA reads TGTGCCAGCAGTGAAGCCCTGGACCCCTCCGATACGCAGTATTTT.

The DNA of the CDR3 is TGTGCCAGCAGCCTCAGAGGCGGCATCCGGAACACTGAAGCTTTCTTT. Amino acids: CASSLRGGIRNTEAFF. The rearrangement uses TRBV14 and TRBJ1-1, with D unclear. Trimming left V 4 bases short and J 1 base short, with 16 bases between. This CDR3 comprises 16 residues. Germline V gene lookup returns CDR1 SGHDN and CDR2 FVKESK.

This clonotype was seen a handful of times. The V call is TRBV11-2, the J call TRBJ2-7; 10 positions agree with TRBD1. Germline-derived CDR1 and CDR2 are SGHAT and FQNNGV. With V trimmed by 5 bases and J by 6 bases, 10 bases remained unmatched. The CDR3 runs 15 residues. As DNA, the CDR3 is TGTGCCAGCAGCAGAGGGGACAGGGGACTCGGCGAGCAGTACTTC. It translates to CASSRGDRGLGEQYF.

This clonotype appeared a few times. J is TRBJ2-7 and V is TRBV28, with TRBD2 identical over 11 bases. V was pared by 1 base and J by 5 bases, with 4 bases of the junction left unmatched. Germline-derived CDR1 and CDR2 are MDHEN and SYDVKM. The CDR3 runs 15 residues. The CDR3 nucleotides are TGTGCCAGCAGTTTATTAGCGGGGGGGCAAAACGAGCAGTACTTC. It is translated as CASSLLAGGQNEQYF.

This clonotype was detected a few times. The chain has TRBV5-1 and TRBJ2-3, with D possibly called TRBD1 or TRBD2 (5 bases each). The V gene lost 7 bases and the J gene lost 5 bases, with 17 bases spanning the gap. CDR1 and CDR2 (germline): SGHRS, YFSETQ. The CDR3 has 14 amino acids. The CDR3 bases are TGCGCCAGCGAGAAAGGGGCTGGAGGAGATACGCAGTATTTT. The encoded protein is CASEKGAGGDTQYF.

This chain uses TRBV5-1 with TRBJ1-1; D is unresolved. There are 11 residues in the CDR3. Germline-derived CDR1 and CDR2 are SGHRS and YFSETQ. Trimming left V 0 bases short and J 8 bases short, with 5 bases between. The CDR3: CASSLGLEAFF. Here the CDR3 DNA reads TGCGCCAGCAGCTTGGGACTCGAAGCTTTCTTT.

This clonotype turned up a few times. V and J are TRBV4-1 and TRBJ2-7; 7 positions match TRBD2. The CDR3 is 17 residues long. V shed 1 base and J 3 bases; nucleotides not matched to a gene: 12. Germline V gene data show CDR1 as MGHRA and CDR2 as YSYEKL. CDR3 in DNA: TGCGCCAGCAGCCAAGCCCTTATCCCGGGGGGAGGCTACGAGCAGTACTTC. Its translation: CASSQALIPGGGYEQYF.

This chain connects TRBV28 to TRBJ2-7; 7 bases are shared with TRBD2. V lost 7 bases and J lost 1; bases outside the gene matches: 10. The CDR3 extends over 15 amino acids. Germline V CDR1 and CDR2: MDHEN, SYDVKM. The CDR3 sequence: CASKTQRDPSYEQYF. Here the CDR3 DNA reads TGTGCCAGCAAGACCCAGCGGGATCCGTCCTACGAGCAGTACTTC.

The gene calls are TRBV20-1 and TRBJ1-1, with D hard to call. The V and J ends lost 6 bases and 6 bases respectively, with 14 bases between them. CDR3 size: 12 residues. Germline V gene lookup returns CDR1 DFQATT and CDR2 SNEGSKA (reference sequence). CDR3 region: CSASTTVAEAFF. In DNA, the CDR3 is TGCAGTGCATCGACTACGGTCGCTGAAGCTTTCTTT.

In its sample, this clonotype was seen a few times. The chain has TRBV6-5 and TRBJ2-7; D perhaps matches TRBD2 (6 bases). CDR3 length: 14 residues. The germline CDR1 and CDR2 sequences are MNHEY and SVGAGI. V was clipped by 8 bases and J by 2 bases, with 16 bases between them. DNA for the CDR3: TGTGCCAGCCGGGGGACTTCCCCTACCTACGAGCAGTACTTC. The encoded protein is CASRGTSPTYEQYF.